What follows are 7 T cell receptor beta chains derived from one specimen sequenced in a study of T-cell memory formation after mild COVID-19. TCRdb re-derived calls from the 5' RACE reads in MiXCR, one entry per CDR3 protein. The repertoire holds about 240,000 distinct CDR3 sequences, with approximately 9% as singletons. Sequenced: PBMCs or a T cell subset sorted from them (not recorded which). These receptors were obtained from a young man who had mild COVID-19 (a few samples of this study predate the infection). Cell type and time point are not known.

CDR3 DNA: TGTGCCAGCAGACAGACTAGTCTAGACGAGCAGTACTTC. Encoded protein: CASRQTSLDEQYF. J is TRBJ2-7 and V is TRBV6-5, with a weak D call TRBD2 (6 bases). The CDR3 loop spans 13 amino acids. Germline-derived CDR1 and CDR2 are MNHEY and SVGAGI. The germline V and J ends were trimmed by 6 bases and 5 bases, with 14 bases remaining between them.

The V gene is TRBV7-9, the J gene TRBJ2-2; D call uncertain. This CDR3 has 14 residues. The germline V gene has CDR1 SEHNR and CDR2 FQNEAQ (reference sequence). Trimming removed 1 base at V and 3 bases at J, with 6 bases between. Here the CDR3 DNA reads TGTGCCAGCAGCTTAGTGCTCTACACCGGGGAGCTGTTTTTT. Its protein is CASSLVLYTGELFF.

V gene TRBV6-2 or TRBV6-3 combines with J gene TRBJ1-1; 10 bases fit TRBD1. V lost 6 bases to trimming and J lost 5 bases; unmatched junction nucleotides: 6. Germline assignment: CDR1 MNHEY and CDR2 SVGEGT. This CDR3 has 14 amino acids. This CDR3 reads CASRFLDRGTEAFF. CDR3 DNA: TGTGCCAGCAGATTCCTGGACAGGGGGACTGAAGCTTTCTTT.

Only a few counts were recorded for this clonotype. This sequence joins TRBV6-1 and TRBJ2-7; D not resolved. Germline CDR1 and CDR2: MNHNS and SASEGT. This CDR3 spans 15 amino acids. The V end lost 1 base, the J end lost 0 bases, and 10 bases lay between the germline ends. CDR3 sequence: CASSEEGGTSYEQYV. DNA of the CDR3: TGTGCCAGCAGTGAAGAAGGCGGCACCTCCTACGAGCAGTACGTC.

This clonotype was counted a few times. The rearrangement uses TRBV12-3 or TRBV12-4 and TRBJ2-7, with 8 bases matching TRBD1. V shed 7 bases and J 6 bases; nucleotides not matched to a gene: 8. This CDR3 contains 13 residues. CDR3 nucleotide sequence: TGTGCCAGCATGGGCAGGGGGCTCGGCGAGCAGTACTTC. As protein: CASMGRGLGEQYF.

This clonotype appeared a few times. The chain links TRBV2 to TRBJ1-2; a weak D match, TRBD1 (5 bases). Deletions cut 8 bases from V and 0 bases from J, with 34 bases between. The CDR3 extends over 21 amino acids. Germline assignment: CDR1 SNHLY and CDR2 FYNNEI. The CDR3 sequence is CASGNRDRRSNLPEANYGYTF. The CDR3, as DNA: TGTGCCAGCGGGAACCGGGACCGTCGTTCGAACTTACCCGAAGCTAACTATGGCTACACCTTC.

The count of this clonotype is one. V and J are TRBV20-1 and TRBJ2-1; 10 bases agree with TRBD2. The J segment lost 4 bases and the V segment lost 0 bases, leaving 6 bases of the junction unmatched. The CDR3 has 16 amino acids. Looked up from germline, CDR1 is DFQATT and CDR2 is SNEGSKA (reference sequence). CDR3 sequence: CSARDQSSGGYNEQFF. CDR3 bases: TGCAGTGCTAGAGACCAGTCTAGCGGGGGTTACAATGAGCAGTTCTTC.